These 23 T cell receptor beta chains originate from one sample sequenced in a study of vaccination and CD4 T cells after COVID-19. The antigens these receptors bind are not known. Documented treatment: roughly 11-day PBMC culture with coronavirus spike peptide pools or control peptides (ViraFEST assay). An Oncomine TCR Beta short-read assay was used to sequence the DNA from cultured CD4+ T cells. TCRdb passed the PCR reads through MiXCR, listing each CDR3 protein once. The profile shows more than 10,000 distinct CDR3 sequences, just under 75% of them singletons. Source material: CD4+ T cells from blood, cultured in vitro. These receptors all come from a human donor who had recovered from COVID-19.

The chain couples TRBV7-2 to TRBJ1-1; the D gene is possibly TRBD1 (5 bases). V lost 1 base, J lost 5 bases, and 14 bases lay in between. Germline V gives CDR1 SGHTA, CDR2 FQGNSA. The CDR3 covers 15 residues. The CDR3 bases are TGTGCCAGCAGCTTAGGGCCCGGGGGTCGAACTGAAGCTTTCTTT. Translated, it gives CASSLGPGGRTEAFF.

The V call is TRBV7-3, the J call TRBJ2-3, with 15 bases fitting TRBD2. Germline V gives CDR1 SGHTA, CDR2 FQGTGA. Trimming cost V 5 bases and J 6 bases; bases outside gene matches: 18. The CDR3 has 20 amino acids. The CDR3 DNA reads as TGTGCCAGCAGCGGCCCGGGACTAGCGGGAGGAGTCATATGGTCGGATACGCAGTATTTT. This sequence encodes CASSGPGLAGGVIWSDTQYF.

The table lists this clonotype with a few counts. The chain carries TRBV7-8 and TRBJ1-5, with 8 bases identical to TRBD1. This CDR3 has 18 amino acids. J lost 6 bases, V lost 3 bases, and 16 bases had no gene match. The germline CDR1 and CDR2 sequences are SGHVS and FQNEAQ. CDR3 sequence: CASSFGVPGQVTGQPQHF. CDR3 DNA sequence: TGTGCCAGCAGCTTTGGGGTACCGGGACAGGTCACCGGTCAGCCCCAGCATTTT.

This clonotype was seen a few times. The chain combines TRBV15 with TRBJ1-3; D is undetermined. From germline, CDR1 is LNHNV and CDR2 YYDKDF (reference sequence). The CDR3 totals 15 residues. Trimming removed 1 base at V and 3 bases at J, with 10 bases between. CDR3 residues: CATSRVRAGGNTIYF. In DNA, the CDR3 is TGTGCCACCAGCAGAGTTCGGGCCGGTGGAAACACCATATATTTT. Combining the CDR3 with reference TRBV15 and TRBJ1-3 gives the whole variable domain DAMVIQNPRYQVTQFGKPVTLSCSQTLNHNVMYWYQQKSSQAPKLLFHYYDKDFNNEADTPDNFQSRRPNTSFCFLDIRSPGLGDTAMYLCATSRVRAGGNTIYFGEGSWLTVV.

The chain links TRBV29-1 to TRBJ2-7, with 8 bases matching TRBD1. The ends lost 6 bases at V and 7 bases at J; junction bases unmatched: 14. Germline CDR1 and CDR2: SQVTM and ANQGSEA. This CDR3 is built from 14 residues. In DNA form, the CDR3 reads TGCAGCGTAAGGACAGGGATGACCCTCGGAGAGCAGTACTTC. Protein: CSVRTGMTLGEQYF.

The CDR3 sequence: CASSRQLAGISKQFF. The CDR3 DNA reads as TGTGCCAGCAGCCGCCAACTAGCGGGAATTTCAAAGCAGTTCTTC. This sequence joins TRBV28 and TRBJ2-1; 10 positions match TRBD2. The CDR3 runs 15 residues. The trim removed 6 bases at V and 11 bases at J, leaving 13 bases unmatched. Germline CDR1 and CDR2: MDHEN and SYDVKM.

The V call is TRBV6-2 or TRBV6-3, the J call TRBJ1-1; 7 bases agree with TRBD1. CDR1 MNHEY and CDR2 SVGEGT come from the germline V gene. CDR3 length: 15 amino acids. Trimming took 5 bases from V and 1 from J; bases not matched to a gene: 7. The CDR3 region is CASSHRTGRNTEAFF. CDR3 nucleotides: TGTGCCAGCAGTCACCGGACAGGAAGGAACACTGAAGCTTTCTTT.

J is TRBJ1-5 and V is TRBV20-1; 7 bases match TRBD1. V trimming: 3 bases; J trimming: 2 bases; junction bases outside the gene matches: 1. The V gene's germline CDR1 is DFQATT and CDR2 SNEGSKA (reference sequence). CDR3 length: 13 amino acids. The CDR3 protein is CSARGTGNQPQHF. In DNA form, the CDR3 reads TGCAGTGCTAGGGGGACAGGCAATCAGCCCCAGCATTTT.

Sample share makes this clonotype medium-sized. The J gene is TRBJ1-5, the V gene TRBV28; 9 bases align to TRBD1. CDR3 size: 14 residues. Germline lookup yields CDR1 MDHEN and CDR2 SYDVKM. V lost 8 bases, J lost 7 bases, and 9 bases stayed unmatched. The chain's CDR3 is CASWTGVGKQPQHF. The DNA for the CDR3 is TGTGCCAGCTGGACAGGGGTAGGTAAGCAGCCCCAGCATTTT.

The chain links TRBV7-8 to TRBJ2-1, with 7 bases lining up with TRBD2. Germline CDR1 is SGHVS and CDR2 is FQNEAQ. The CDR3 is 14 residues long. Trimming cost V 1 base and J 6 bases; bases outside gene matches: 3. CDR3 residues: CASSLGGRGNEQFF. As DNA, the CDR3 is TGTGCCAGCAGCTTAGGCGGGAGAGGCAATGAGCAGTTCTTC.

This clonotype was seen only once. CDR3 DNA: TGTGCCAGCGCAACTACCTCTGGGACAGATACGCAGTATTTT. Translated: CASATTSGTDTQYF. This sequence joins TRBV27 and TRBJ2-3; D is ambiguous. This CDR3 spans 14 amino acids. CDR1 is MNHEY and CDR2 is SMNVEV in the germline V gene (reference sequence). Deletions cut 8 bases from V and 3 bases from J, with 15 bases between.

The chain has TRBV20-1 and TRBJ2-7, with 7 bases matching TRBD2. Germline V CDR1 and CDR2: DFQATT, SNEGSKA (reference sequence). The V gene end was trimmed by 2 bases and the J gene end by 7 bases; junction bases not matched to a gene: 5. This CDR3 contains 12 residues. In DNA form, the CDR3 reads TGCAGTGCTAGACGGCGGGAGAAGGAGCAGTACTTC. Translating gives CSARRREKEQYF.

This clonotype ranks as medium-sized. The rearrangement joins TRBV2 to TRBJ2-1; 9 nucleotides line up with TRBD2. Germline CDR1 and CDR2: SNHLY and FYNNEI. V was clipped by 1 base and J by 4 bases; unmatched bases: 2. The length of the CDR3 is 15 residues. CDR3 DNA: TGTGCCAGCAGTGAAGGGACTAGCGCGTACAATGAGCAGTTCTTC. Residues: CASSEGTSAYNEQFF.

Here the CDR3 DNA reads TGTGCCATCAGAACAGACGGACACACAGATACGCAGTATTTT. Translated: CAIRTDGHTDTQYF. The chain combines TRBV10-3 with TRBJ2-3; D possibly corresponds to TRBD1 (5 bases). The CDR3 loop spans 14 amino acids. CDR1 and CDR2 (germline): ENHRY, SYGVKD. Trimming took off 6 bases at V and 2 bases at J, with 12 bases between the two ends.

The DNA of the CDR3 is TGCAGTGCAGAGGAGAACTACTCTGGAAACACCATATATTTT. It translates to CSAEENYSGNTIYF. The chain recombines TRBV20-1 with TRBJ1-3; D not resolved. The germline gives CDR1 DFQATT, CDR2 SNEGSKA (reference sequence). CDR3 length equals 14 residues. Trimming took off 6 bases at V and 0 bases at J, with 12 bases between the two ends.

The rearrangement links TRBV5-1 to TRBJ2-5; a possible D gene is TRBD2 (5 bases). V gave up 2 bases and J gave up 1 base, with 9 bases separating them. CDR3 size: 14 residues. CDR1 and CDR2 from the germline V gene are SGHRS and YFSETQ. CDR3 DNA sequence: TGCGCCAGCAGCTTCGGGAACCTCCAAGAGACCCAGTACTTC. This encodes CASSFGNLQETQYF.

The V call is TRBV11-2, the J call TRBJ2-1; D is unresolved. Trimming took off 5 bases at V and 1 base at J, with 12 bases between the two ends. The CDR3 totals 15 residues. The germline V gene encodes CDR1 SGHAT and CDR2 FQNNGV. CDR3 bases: TGTGCCAGCAGCCCCCGAGGTGGGTCCTACAATGAGCAGTTCTTC. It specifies CASSPRGGSYNEQFF.

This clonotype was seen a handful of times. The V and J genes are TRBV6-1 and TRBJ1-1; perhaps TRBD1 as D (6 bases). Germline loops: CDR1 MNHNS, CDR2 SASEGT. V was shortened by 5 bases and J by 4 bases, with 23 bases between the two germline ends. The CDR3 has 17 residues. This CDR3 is CASSPPGDRGRVTEAFF. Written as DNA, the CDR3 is TGTGCCAGCAGTCCCCCTGGTGACCGGGGGCGAGTCACTGAAGCTTTCTTT.

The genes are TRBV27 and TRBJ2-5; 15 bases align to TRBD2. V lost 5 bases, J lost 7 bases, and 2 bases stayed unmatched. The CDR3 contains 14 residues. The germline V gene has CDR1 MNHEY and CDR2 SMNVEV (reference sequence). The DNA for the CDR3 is TGTGCCAGCAGTCCGGGACTAGCGGGGGGGACCCAGTACTTC. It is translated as CASSPGLAGGTQYF.

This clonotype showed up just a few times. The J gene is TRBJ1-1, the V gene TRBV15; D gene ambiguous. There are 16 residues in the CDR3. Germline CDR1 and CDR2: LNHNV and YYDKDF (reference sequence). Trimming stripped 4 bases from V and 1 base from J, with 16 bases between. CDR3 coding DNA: TGTGCCACCAGCAAAGGACTATCCACGGGGAACACTGAAGCTTTCTTT. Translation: CATSKGLSTGNTEAFF.

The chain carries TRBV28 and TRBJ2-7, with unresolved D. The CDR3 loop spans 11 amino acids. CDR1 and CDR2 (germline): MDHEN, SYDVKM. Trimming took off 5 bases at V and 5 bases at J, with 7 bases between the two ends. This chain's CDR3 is CASSTRHEQYF. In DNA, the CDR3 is TGTGCCAGCAGTACCCGCCACGAGCAGTACTTC.

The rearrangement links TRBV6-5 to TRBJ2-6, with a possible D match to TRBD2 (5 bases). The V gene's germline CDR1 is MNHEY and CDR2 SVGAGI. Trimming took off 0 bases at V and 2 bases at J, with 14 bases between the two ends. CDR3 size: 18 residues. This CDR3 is CASSYSARARTGANVLTF. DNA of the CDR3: TGTGCCAGCAGTTACTCAGCGCGGGCCCGGACTGGGGCCAACGTCCTGACTTTC.

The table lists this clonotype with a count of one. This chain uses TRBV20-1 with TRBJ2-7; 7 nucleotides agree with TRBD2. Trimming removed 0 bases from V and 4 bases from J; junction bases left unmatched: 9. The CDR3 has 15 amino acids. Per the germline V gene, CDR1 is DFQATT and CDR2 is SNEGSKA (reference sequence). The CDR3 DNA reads TGCAGTGCTAGAGATCCAGCGGGCGGGAGTTACGAGCAGTACTTC. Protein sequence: CSARDPAGGSYEQYF.